The source of this TCR beta chain is a study of vaccination effects on CD4 cells after COVID-19. About the study: Sampling of two convalescent patients took place 16 days and one week prior to vaccination. Study findings and constraints: Marked contraction was observed in infection-induced and vaccine-induced clones late after vaccination.

Prior to sequencing, the ViraFEST assay stimulated PBMC with viral peptide pools, which expanded the antigen-specific CD4+ T cells. Once cultured for around 11 days, the cells underwent separation to obtain CD4+ T cells. This person's SARS-CoV-2 infection, confirmed by PCR, occurred between March and December 2020. Cultures received IL-2 medium that replaced half the medium on days 3 and 7. This CDR3 has 16 residues. Trimming left V 5 bases short and J 1 base short, with 14 bases between. The germline V gene encodes CDR1 SGHTA and CDR2 FQGTGA. This clone was counted a few times. Its cognate antigen is unknown. Sequenced by immunoSEQ multiplex PCR; TCRdb stores in-frame clones only, minus some. The sample has about 45,000 clones, approximately 70% seen once.

The rearrangement links TRBV7-3 to TRBJ2-2; no clear D. The TCR comes from a human donor who had a prior SARS-CoV-2 infection. The source material was CD4+ T cells from PBMCs cultured with a peptide pool, sampled before COVID-19 vaccination. In DNA form, the CDR3 reads TGTGCCAGCAGCGCATCTCTATCGGGGAACACCGGGGAGCTGTTTTTT. Translating it yields CASSASLSGNTGELFF. Full variable domain (missing parts from reference TRBV7-3 and TRBJ2-2): GAGVSQTPSNKVTEKGKYVELRCDPISGHTALYWYRQSLGQGPEFLIYFQGTGAADDSGLPNDRFFAVRPEGSVSTLKIQRTERGDSAVYLCASSASLSGNTGELFFGEGSRLTVL.